A single sample gave rise to the 22 T cell receptor beta chains below, sequenced in a study of radiotherapy plus CTLA-4 blockade in lung cancer (dated by TCRdb to 2016 to 2018). The library came from the immunoSEQ multiplex PCR assay. TCRdb provides this immuneACCESS table in a form limited to in-frame rearrangements. Some clones are lacking; in checked studies, under half of them reflect an unresolved V gene, and why the rest are absent is not known. This sample comprises around 30,000 clones, under 85% of them detected only once. The ten top clones hold 11% to 15% of the sample. Material: peripheral blood, obtained from a patient treated with radiotherapy plus ipilimumab. The source of these receptors is a human donor with non-small cell lung cancer that progressed on radiotherapy plus ipilimumab.

The genes are TRBV7-9 and TRBJ1-4, with D hard to call. This CDR3 spans 13 amino acids. Trimming took 4 bases from V and 10 from J, leaving 13 bases between them. Germline V gene lookup returns CDR1 SEHNR and CDR2 FQNEAQ (reference sequence). The CDR3 DNA reads as TGTGCCAGCAGCTCCGAGGGCGGTGGAAAACTGTTTTTT. Translating it yields CASSSEGGGKLFF.

The chain couples TRBV28 to TRBJ2-3; tentatively, D is TRBD1 or TRBD2 (5 bases each). Looked up from germline, CDR1 is MDHEN and CDR2 is SYDVKM. V lost 2 bases and J 6 bases, leaving 9 bases between the germline ends. CDR3 length: 13 residues. The CDR3, as DNA: TGTGCCAGCAGTTTAAGGGGAGCCGATACGCAGTATTTT. Amino acids: CASSLRGADTQYF.

V and J are TRBV5-5 and TRBJ2-7; TRBD1 is a possible D gene (5 bases). Deletions cut 7 bases from V and 3 bases from J, with 17 bases between. The germline V gene has CDR1 SGHKS and CDR2 YYEKEE (reference sequence). The CDR3 contains 14 residues. CDR3 protein: CASSWGRPDYEQYF. CDR3 sequence (DNA): TGTGCCAGCTCCTGGGGCCGGCCGGACTACGAGCAGTACTTC.

The CDR3 spells CASSLGQGASNQPQHF. For the CDR3, the DNA is TGTGCCAGCAGTCTAGGACAGGGGGCCAGCAATCAGCCCCAGCATTTT. The chain carries TRBV6-6 and TRBJ1-5; TRBD1 agrees at 11 bases. CDR3 length: 16 amino acids. J gave up 1 base and V 5 bases, and 4 bases lay outside the gene matches. Germline values: CDR1 MNHNY, CDR2 SVGAGI (reference sequence).

The chain recombines TRBV18 with TRBJ2-2; the match to TRBD2 covers 8 bases. This CDR3 region has 17 residues. CDR1 and CDR2 (germline): KGHSH, LQKENI. With V trimmed by 0 bases and J by 7 bases, 10 bases remained unmatched. The CDR3 DNA reads TGTGCCAGCTCACCACCGCTGAGCGGGAGAGGGTTCGGGGAGCTGTTTTTT. This codes for CASSPPLSGRGFGELFF. Full variable domain (missing parts from reference TRBV18 and TRBJ2-2): NAGVMQNPRHLVRRRGQEARLRCSPMKGHSHVYWYRQLPEEGLKFMVYLQKENIIDESGMPKERFSAEFPKEGPSILRIQQVVRGDSAAYFCASSPPLSGRGFGELFFGEGSRLTVL.

There are a few counts of this clone. The chain employs TRBV9 and TRBJ2-7, with D perhaps matching TRBD2 (5 bases). V was trimmed by 0 bases and J by 1 base, leaving 8 bases between them. The CDR3 runs 14 residues. CDR1 SGDLS and CDR2 YYNGEE come from the germline V gene. The CDR3 DNA reads as TGTGCCAGCAGCGTAGGTGGGGAGTCCTACGAGCAGTACTTC. Translated, it gives CASSVGGESYEQYF.

The chain recombines TRBV10-2 with TRBJ2-4; maybe TRBD2 (6 bases). The ends were cut back, 9 bases at V and 7 bases at J, with 19 bases in the middle. The CDR3 has 14 amino acids. From germline, CDR1 is WSHSY and CDR2 SAAADI. The CDR3 sequence: CARTGRGGKNIQYF. In DNA form, the CDR3 reads TGCGCCAGGACTGGGCGAGGAGGGAAGAACATTCAGTACTTC.

The chain is built from TRBV7-2 and TRBJ1-5, with D perhaps TRBD1 (6 bases). Germline V gene lookup returns CDR1 SGHTA and CDR2 FQGNSA. The CDR3 runs to 15 residues. Trimming shortened V by 3 bases and J by 4 bases, and 13 bases separated the two germline ends. Here the CDR3 DNA reads TGTGCCAGCAGCTTTGGGACAAGGGGAAATCAGCCCCAGCATTTT. Translated: CASSFGTRGNQPQHF.

The chain is built from TRBV6-1 and TRBJ2-7; D remains ambiguous. Trimming removed 6 bases at V and 0 bases at J, with 15 bases between. The CDR3 runs 15 residues. In germline, CDR1 is MNHNS, CDR2 SASEGT. Here the CDR3 reads CASSPSRSPSYEQYF. The CDR3, as DNA: TGTGCCAGCAGCCCCAGCCGCAGCCCCTCCTACGAGCAGTACTTC.

This chain uses TRBV27 with TRBJ2-1; 9 positions match TRBD2. Germline assignment: CDR1 MNHEY and CDR2 SMNVEV (reference sequence). V was clipped by 2 bases and J by 4 bases; unmatched bases: 3. The CDR3 covers 15 residues. CDR3 loop: CASSLASGNYNEQFF. In DNA form, the CDR3 reads TGTGCCAGCAGTTTAGCTAGCGGGAATTACAATGAGCAGTTCTTC.

With respect to this clone: Distinct nucleotide sequences in the sample also encode this CDR3. The chain joins TRBV19 to TRBJ1-3; 7 bases line up with TRBD1. CDR1 and CDR2 (germline): LNHDA, SQIVND (reference sequence). The CDR3 is made up of 13 amino acids. V shed 5 bases, J shed 4 bases, and the junction held 2 bases outside the gene matches. The CDR3 nucleotides read TGTGCCAGTAGTGTGGACAGGGGAAACACCATATATTTT. Translating gives CASSVDRGNTIYF.

In regard to this clone: Other DNA variants within this sample encode the same CDR3. The chain employs TRBV18 and TRBJ2-6, with D perhaps matching TRBD1 (5 bases). The CDR3 has 16 residues. CDR1 is KGHSH and CDR2 is LQKENI in the germline V gene. The V and J ends lost 3 bases and 5 bases respectively, with 14 bases between them. CDR3 DNA sequence: TGTGCCAGCTCACCGGGCGCAGGGAACCGGGCCAACGTCCTGACTTTC. Its translation is CASSPGAGNRANVLTF.

The V call is TRBV4-2, the J call TRBJ1-5, with unresolved D. This CDR3 comprises 16 residues. The ends were cut back, 0 bases at V and 6 bases at J, with 15 bases in the middle. Germline CDR1 and CDR2: LGHNA and YNFKEQ. CDR3 coding DNA: TGTGCCAGCAGCCAAGATTCACCCCAAAGGGTTCAGCCCCAGCATTTT. Translated, it gives CASSQDSPQRVQPQHF.

About this clone: The junction departs from the called germline gene at one end, perhaps through a read error. This chain links TRBV27 with TRBJ2-3; weak D call: TRBD1 (5 bases). Germline V gives CDR1 MNHEY, CDR2 SMNVEV (reference sequence). The CDR3 spans 13 residues. CDR3 residues: CASSLTPPDRKHF. In nucleotides, the CDR3 is TGTGCCAGCAGTTTAACCCCACCTGACAGAAAACATTTT.

This clone was found once. The chain uses TRBV28 and TRBJ2-2; D assignment may be TRBD1 or TRBD2 (5 bases each). The CDR3 has 15 amino acids. Germline V lookup: CDR1 MDHEN, CDR2 SYDVKM. The V gene lost 11 bases and the J gene lost 3 bases, with 19 bases spanning the gap. The CDR3 nucleotides read TGTGCCTCAACGGGTGGGGGAGCGGACACCGGGGAGCTGTTTTTT. This sequence encodes CASTGGGADTGELFF.

This clone was recorded once. This chain joins TRBV29-1 and TRBJ1-5; the D gene is possibly TRBD1 (6 bases). The CDR3 is 15 residues long. V lost 1 base, J lost 2 bases, and 12 bases lay in between. Germline V gene sequence: CDR1 SQVTM, CDR2 ANQGSEA. The CDR3 coding sequence is TGCAGCGTTGAAGTCGGGGGCCGGGGCAATCAGCCCCAGCATTTT. Translation: CSVEVGGRGNQPQHF. The variable domain in full, completed from reference TRBV29-1 and TRBJ1-5, reads SAVISQKPSRDICQRGTSLTIQCQVDSQVTMMFWYRQQPGQSLTLIATANQGSEATYESGFVIDKFPISRPNLTFSTLTVSNMSPEDSSIYLCSVEVGGRGNQPQHFGDGTRLSIL.

The chain recombines TRBV4-1 with TRBJ1-1, with D unclear. This CDR3 is 14 amino acids long. Germline CDR1 and CDR2: MGHRA and YSYEKL. Trimming took 0 bases from V and 5 from J, leaving 10 bases between them. CDR3 protein: CASSQERSRTEAFF. The CDR3 nucleotides read TGCGCCAGCAGCCAAGAAAGGTCGCGGACTGAAGCTTTCTTT.

The rearrangement joins TRBV19 to TRBJ2-7; 8 bases agree with TRBD1. With 5 bases clipped from V and 3 bases from J, the junction kept 9 bases outside the gene matches. The CDR3 is 15 amino acids. CDR1 and CDR2 from the germline V gene are LNHDA and SQIVND (reference sequence). This chain's CDR3 is CASSPTGGPSYEQYF. The CDR3 region has the DNA TGTGCCAGTAGTCCCACAGGGGGACCAAGCTACGAGCAGTACTTC.

With respect to this clone: Within the sample, other DNA sequences also encode this same CDR3. This sequence joins TRBV28 and TRBJ2-7; no clear D gene. V lost 6 bases and J 1 base, leaving 4 bases between the germline ends. Germline-derived CDR1 and CDR2 are MDHEN and SYDVKM. This CDR3 region has 11 residues. The CDR3: CASSFSYEQYF. The CDR3 nucleotides are TGTGCCAGCAGCTTTTCCTACGAGCAGTACTTC.

This clone was seen only a few times. This chain joins TRBV28 and TRBJ2-2, with a possible D match to TRBD2 (5 bases). Looked up from germline, CDR1 is MDHEN and CDR2 is SYDVKM. The CDR3 covers 16 residues. V was clipped by 6 bases and J by 1 base, with 15 bases between them. In nucleotides, the CDR3 is TGTGCCAGCAGCCCTGTGAGGGTGGGGAACACCGGGGAGCTGTTTTTT. It yields the protein CASSPVRVGNTGELFF.

There are a few counts of this clone. The V and J genes are TRBV4-2 and TRBJ2-2, with D hard to call. V was pared by 0 bases and J by 4 bases, with 6 bases between. This CDR3 comprises 14 residues. Germline V gives CDR1 LGHNA, CDR2 YNFKEQ. The DNA of the CDR3 is TGTGCCAGCAGCCAAGATCGAGCCACCGGGGAGCTGTTTTTT. Amino acid sequence: CASSQDRATGELFF.

This chain links TRBV6-5 with TRBJ2-5; D may be TRBD1 (5 bases). There are 16 residues in the CDR3. CDR1 MNHEY and CDR2 SVGAGI come from the germline V gene. Trimming stripped 2 bases from V and 1 base from J, with 14 bases between. Here the CDR3 reads CASSYGAGAFQETQYF. CDR3 nucleotide sequence: TGTGCCAGCAGTTACGGGGCAGGAGCCTTCCAAGAGACCCAGTACTTC.